This T cell receptor beta chain was captured by sequencing in a study of OX40 agonist ivuxolimab in advanced cancers. Study in general: Patients were dosed intravenously with ivuxolimab at 0.01 to 10 mg/kg every 2 weeks.

Regarding this clone: Its target is not known.

TCRdb keeps only in-frame clones here, not all; method: immunoSEQ multiplex PCR. This table holds 100,000 to 150,000 clones, roughly 91% found once. Germline lookup yields CDR1 LGHNT and CDR2 FRNRAP. The CDR3 covers 16 residues. V gave up 4 bases and J gave up 2 bases, with 18 bases separating them. General study results and limits: The study found that CD8+ T cells averaged more expanded clones than CD4+. Both CD4+ and CD8+ T cell populations in blood had undergone clonal expansion by week 6 at 0.1 to 3.0 mg/kg. Certain nonresponders additionally had low normalized T-cell clonal expansion.

The sample in question was CD4+ or CD8+ T cells sorted from blood, obtained in a trial of the OX40 agonist ivuxolimab. This clonotype was obtained from an adult with an advanced solid tumor such as melanoma, head and neck, liver or kidney cancer. The chain has TRBV12-5 and TRBJ2-7, with a tentative D call TRBD1 (5 bases). The CDR3 bases are TGTGCTAGTGGTTCCCTGGGAAACAGGCCCCCCTACGAGCAGTACTTC. Protein: CASGSLGNRPPYEQYF.